This T cell receptor (beta chain) was sequenced in a study of glioma-infiltrating T cells after dendritic cell vaccination. The overall study: Between the early 2000s and the early 2010s, patients got autologous tumor lysate-pulsed dendritic cell vaccines.

Broader study findings: Complete blood and tumor specimen sets were limited to few patients.

The immunoSEQ assay amplified TCRB CDR3 from up to roughly 2 ug DNA. Produced via immunoSEQ multiplex PCR; TCRdb's table is partial and in-frame only. The sample records tens of thousands of clones, 75% to 90% being singletons. The CDR3 runs to 16 residues. J lost 3 bases, V lost 6 bases, and 11 bases had no gene match. The germline gives CDR1 KGHSH, CDR2 LQKENI. This clone was picked up one time. What it binds is not known. Time point noted: after dendritic cell vaccination, including at tumor progression/relapse. Material: blood, obtained after dendritic cell vaccination. The sequence came from a human donor with glioblastoma. The chain carries TRBV18 and TRBJ1-5; 7 bases are shared with TRBD1. CDR3 coding DNA: TGTGCCAGCTCCCCAGAGACAGGGACCTCCAATCAGCCCCAGCATTTT. Protein: CASSPETGTSNQPQHF.